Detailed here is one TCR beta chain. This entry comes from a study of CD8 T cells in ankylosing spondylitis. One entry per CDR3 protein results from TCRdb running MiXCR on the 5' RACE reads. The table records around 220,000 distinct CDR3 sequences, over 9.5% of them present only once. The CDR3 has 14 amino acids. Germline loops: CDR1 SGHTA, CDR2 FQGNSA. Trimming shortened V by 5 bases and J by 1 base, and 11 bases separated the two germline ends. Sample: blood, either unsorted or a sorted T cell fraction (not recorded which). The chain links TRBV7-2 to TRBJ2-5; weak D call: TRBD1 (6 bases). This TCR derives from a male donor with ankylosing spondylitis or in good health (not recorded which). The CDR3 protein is CASSPWGPQETQYF. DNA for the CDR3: TGTGCCAGCAGCCCTTGGGGGCCCCAAGAGACCCAGTACTTC.